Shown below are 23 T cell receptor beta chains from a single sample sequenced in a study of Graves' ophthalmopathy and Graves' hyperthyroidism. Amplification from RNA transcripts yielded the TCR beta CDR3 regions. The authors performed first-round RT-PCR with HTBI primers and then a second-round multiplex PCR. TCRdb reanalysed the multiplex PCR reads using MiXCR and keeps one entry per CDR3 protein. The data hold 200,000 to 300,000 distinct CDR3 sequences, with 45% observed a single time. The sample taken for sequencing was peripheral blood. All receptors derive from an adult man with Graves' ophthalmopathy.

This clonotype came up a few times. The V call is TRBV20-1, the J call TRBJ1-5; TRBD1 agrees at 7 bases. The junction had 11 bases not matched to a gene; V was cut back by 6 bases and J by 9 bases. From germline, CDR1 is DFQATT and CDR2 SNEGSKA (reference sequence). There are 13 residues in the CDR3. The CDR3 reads CSARPTGSWPQHF. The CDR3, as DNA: TGCAGTGCGCGACCGACAGGGTCCTGGCCCCAGCATTTT.

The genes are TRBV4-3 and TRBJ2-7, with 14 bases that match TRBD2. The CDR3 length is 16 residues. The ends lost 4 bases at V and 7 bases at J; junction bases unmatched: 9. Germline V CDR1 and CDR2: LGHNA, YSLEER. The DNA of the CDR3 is TGCGCCAGCAGCCTATCCGGGACTAGCGGGGGAGGGGAGCAGTACTTC. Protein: CASSLSGTSGGGEQYF.

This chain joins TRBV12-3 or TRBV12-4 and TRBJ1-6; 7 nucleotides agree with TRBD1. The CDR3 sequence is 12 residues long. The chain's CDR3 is CASGQGGAPLHF. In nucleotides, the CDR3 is TGTGCTAGTGGCCAGGGGGGGGCCCCCCTCCACTTT.

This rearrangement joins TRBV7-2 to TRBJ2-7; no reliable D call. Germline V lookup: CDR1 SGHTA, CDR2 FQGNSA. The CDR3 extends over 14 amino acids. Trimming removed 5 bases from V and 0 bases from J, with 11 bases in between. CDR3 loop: CASSPTTSSYEQYF. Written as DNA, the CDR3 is TGTGCCAGCAGCCCCACCACCAGCTCCTACGAGCAGTACTTC.

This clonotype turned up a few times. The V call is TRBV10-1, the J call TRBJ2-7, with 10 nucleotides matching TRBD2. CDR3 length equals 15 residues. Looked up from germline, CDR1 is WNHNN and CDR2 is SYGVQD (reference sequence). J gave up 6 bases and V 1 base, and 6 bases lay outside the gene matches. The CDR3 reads CASSEFLAGVAEQYF. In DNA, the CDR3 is TGCGCCAGCAGTGAGTTCCTAGCGGGAGTCGCCGAGCAGTACTTC.

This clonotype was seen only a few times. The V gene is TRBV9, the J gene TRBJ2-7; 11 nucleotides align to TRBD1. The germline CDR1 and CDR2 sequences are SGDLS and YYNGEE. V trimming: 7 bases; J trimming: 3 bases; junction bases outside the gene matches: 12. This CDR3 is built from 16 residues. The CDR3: CASSPRADRGLYEQYF. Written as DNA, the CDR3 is TGTGCCAGCTCACCACGGGCGGACAGGGGGCTCTACGAGCAGTACTTC.

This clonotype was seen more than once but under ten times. The CDR3 region is CASSLEGAGNYEQYF. CDR3 DNA: TGTGCCAGCAGCTTAGAAGGGGCAGGGAACTACGAGCAGTACTTC. J is TRBJ2-7 and V is TRBV7-6; D possibly corresponds to TRBD1 (5 bases). The V gene's germline CDR1 is SGHVS and CDR2 FNYEAQ. This CDR3 has 15 residues. The V end was cut by 1 base, the J end by 3 bases, with 13 bases between.

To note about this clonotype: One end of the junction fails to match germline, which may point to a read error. The CDR3 DNA reads as TGTGTCAGCCAGTATGGCGGGGGGTTCGTTCAAGAGACCCAGTACTTC. This encodes CVSQYGGGFVQETQYF. The genes are TRBV7-2 and TRBJ2-5; 8 bases agree with TRBD2. CDR1 SGHTA and CDR2 FQGNSA come from the germline V gene. The CDR3 has 16 residues.

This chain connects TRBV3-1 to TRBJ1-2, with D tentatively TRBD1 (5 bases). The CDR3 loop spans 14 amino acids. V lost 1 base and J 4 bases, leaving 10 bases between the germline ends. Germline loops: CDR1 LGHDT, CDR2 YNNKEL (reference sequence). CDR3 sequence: CASSQAQGLYGYTF. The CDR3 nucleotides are TGTGCCAGCAGCCAAGCCCAGGGCCTCTATGGCTACACCTTC.

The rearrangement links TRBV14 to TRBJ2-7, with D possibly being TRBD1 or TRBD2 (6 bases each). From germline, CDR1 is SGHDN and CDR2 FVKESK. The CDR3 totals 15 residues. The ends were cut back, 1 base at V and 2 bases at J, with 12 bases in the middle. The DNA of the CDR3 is TGTGCCAGCAGCCAAGTTGGGGGGCCAACCTACGAGCAGTACTTC. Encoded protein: CASSQVGGPTYEQYF.

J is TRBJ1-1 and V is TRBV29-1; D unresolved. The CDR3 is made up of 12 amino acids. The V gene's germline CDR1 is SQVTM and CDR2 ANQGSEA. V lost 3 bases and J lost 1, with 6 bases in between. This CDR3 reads CSVDEGNTEAFF. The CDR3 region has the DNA TGCAGCGTTGACGAGGGGAACACTGAAGCTTTCTTT.

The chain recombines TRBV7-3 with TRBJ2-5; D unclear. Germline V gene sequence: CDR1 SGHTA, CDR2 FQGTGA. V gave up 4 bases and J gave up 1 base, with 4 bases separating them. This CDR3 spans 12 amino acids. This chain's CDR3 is CASSYAQETQYF. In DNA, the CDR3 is TGTGCCAGCAGCTATGCCCAAGAGACCCAGTACTTC.

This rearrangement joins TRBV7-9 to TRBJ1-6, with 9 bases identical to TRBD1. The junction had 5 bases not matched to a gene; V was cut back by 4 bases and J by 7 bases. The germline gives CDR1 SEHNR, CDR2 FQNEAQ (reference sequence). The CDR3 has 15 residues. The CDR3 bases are TGTGCCAGCAGCTCAGACAGGGGGAAAAATTCACCCCTCCACTTT. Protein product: CASSSDRGKNSPLHF.

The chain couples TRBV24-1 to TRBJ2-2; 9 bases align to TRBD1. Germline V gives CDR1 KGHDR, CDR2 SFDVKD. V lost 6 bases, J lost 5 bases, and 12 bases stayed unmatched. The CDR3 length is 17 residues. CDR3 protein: CATSSQSQGARTGELFF. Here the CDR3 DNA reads TGTGCCACCAGTTCTCAATCACAGGGGGCTAGGACCGGGGAGCTGTTTTTT.

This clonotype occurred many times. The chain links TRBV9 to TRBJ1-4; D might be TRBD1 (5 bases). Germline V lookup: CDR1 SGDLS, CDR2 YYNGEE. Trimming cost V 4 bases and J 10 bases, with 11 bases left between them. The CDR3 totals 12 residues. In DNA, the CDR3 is TGTGCCAGCAGCACGAGGGGTGGAAAACTGTTTTTT. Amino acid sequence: CASSTRGGKLFF.

The CDR3: CASSYSGLMGNTIYF. In nucleotides, the CDR3 is TGTGCCAGCAGTTACTCCGGACTGATGGGAAACACCATATATTTT. This rearrangement joins TRBV6-5 to TRBJ1-3; no reliable D call. The CDR3 has 15 residues. Germline-derived CDR1 and CDR2 are MNHEY and SVGAGI. V was clipped by 0 bases and J by 4 bases, with 10 bases between them.

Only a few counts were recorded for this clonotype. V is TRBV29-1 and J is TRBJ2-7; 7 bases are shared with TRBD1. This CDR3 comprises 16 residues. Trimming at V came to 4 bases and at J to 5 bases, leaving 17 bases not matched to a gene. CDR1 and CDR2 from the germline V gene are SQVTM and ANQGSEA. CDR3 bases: TGCAGCGTTGCTAAAAATCGCAGGGGGTTAAGGGACGAGCAGTACTTC. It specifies CSVAKNRRGLRDEQYF.

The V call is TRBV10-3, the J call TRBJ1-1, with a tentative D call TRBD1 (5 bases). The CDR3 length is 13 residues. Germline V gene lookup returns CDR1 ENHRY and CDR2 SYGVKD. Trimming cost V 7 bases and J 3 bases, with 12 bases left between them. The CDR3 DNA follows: TGTGCCATCACTGTAGTAGGGGACACTGAAGCTTTCTTT. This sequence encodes CAITVVGDTEAFF.

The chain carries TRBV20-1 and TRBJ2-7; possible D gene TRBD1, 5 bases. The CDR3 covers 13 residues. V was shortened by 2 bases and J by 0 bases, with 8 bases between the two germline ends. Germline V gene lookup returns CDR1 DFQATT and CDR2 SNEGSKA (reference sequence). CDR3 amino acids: CSARQGYSYEQYF. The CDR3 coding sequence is TGCAGTGCTAGACAGGGATACTCCTACGAGCAGTACTTC.

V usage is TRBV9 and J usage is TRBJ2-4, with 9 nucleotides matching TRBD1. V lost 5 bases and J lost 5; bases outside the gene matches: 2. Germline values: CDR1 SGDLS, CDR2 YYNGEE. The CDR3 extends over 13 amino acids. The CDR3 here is CASSRDRENIQYF. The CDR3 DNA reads TGTGCCAGCAGTCGGGACAGGGAAAACATTCAGTACTTC.

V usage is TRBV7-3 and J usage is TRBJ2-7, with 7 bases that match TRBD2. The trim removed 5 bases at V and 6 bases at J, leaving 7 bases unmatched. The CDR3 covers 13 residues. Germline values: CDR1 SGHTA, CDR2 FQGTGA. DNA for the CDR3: TGTGCCAGCAGCCTACAACCGGGGGGCGAGCAGTACTTC. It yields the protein CASSLQPGGEQYF.

In nucleotides, the CDR3 is TGCAGTGCTCGAGCCCTAGGGACATCTAACTATGGCTACACCTTC. Encoded protein: CSARALGTSNYGYTF. The gene calls are TRBV20-1 and TRBJ1-2, with D possibly TRBD1 on 6 matching bases. From germline, CDR1 is DFQATT and CDR2 SNEGSKA (reference sequence). Trimming removed 5 bases at V and 0 bases at J, with 16 bases between. This CDR3 contains 15 residues.

This CDR3 reads CATSDRKQVYSGANVLTF. CDR3 DNA sequence: TGTGCCACCAGTGATCGGAAGCAGGTTTACTCTGGGGCCAACGTCCTGACTTTC. This chain joins TRBV24-1 and TRBJ2-6; D remains ambiguous. Trimming pared 3 bases from V and 0 bases from J, leaving 14 bases between. Germline V gene sequence: CDR1 KGHDR, CDR2 SFDVKD. CDR3 size: 18 residues.